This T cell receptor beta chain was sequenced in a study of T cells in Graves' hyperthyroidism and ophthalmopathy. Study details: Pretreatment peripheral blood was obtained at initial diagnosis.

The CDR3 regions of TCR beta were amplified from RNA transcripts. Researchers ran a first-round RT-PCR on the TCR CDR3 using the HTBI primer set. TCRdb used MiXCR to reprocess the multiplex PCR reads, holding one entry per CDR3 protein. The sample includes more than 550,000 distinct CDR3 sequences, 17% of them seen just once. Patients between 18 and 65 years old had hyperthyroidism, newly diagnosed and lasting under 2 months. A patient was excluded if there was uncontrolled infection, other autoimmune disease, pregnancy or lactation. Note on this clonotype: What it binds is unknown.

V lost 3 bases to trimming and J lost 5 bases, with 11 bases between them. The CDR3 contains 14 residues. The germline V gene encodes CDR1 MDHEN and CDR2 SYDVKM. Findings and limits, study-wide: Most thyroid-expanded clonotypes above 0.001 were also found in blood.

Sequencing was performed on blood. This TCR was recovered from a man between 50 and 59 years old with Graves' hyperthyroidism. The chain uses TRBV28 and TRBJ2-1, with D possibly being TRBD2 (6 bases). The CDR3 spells CASSFPGEHNEQFF. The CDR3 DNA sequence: TGTGCCAGCAGTTTTCCGGGAGAGCACAATGAGCAGTTCTTC.